These 3 T cell receptor beta chains originate from one sample sequenced in a study of blood T cells in healthy people across ages. Through a sample-barcoded 5' primer and a J-beta primer mix, a second PCR was run for 7 to 11 cycles. TCRdb fed the 5' RACE reads into MiXCR, producing one record per CDR3 protein. In the table there are some 900,000 distinct CDR3 sequences, around 30% of which are singletons. Sequenced sample: blood. The receptors here all came from a woman of 80 years or more in good health.

There are many counts of this clonotype. This rearrangement joins TRBV4-2 to TRBJ1-6; D gene uncertain. Per the germline V gene, CDR1 is LGHNA and CDR2 is YNFKEQ. V lost 3 bases and J 9 bases, leaving 12 bases between the germline ends. CDR3 size: 14 residues. CDR3 DNA sequence: TGTGCCAGCAGCCAGTTGGCCATTAGTTCACCCCTCCACTTT. It yields the protein CASSQLAISSPLHF.

This clonotype was counted a few times. The chain uses TRBV4-3 and TRBJ1-5; TRBD1 is a possible D gene (5 bases). This CDR3 has 15 residues. Germline CDR1 LGHNA, CDR2 YSLEER. Trimming pared 0 bases from V and 4 bases from J, leaving 10 bases between. The CDR3 spells CASSQDSTVNQPQHF. The CDR3 DNA reads TGCGCCAGCAGCCAAGATTCGACAGTTAATCAGCCCCAGCATTTT.

This clonotype was seen only once. The V gene is TRBV12-3 or TRBV12-4, the J gene TRBJ2-1; D possibly matches TRBD1 or TRBD2 (6 bases each). The V and J ends lost 5 bases and 4 bases respectively, with 12 bases between them. The CDR3 totals 14 residues. For the CDR3, the DNA is TGTGCCAGCAGTCTAAAGGGGGGTTACAATGAGCAGTTCTTC. The encoded protein is CASSLKGGYNEQFF.